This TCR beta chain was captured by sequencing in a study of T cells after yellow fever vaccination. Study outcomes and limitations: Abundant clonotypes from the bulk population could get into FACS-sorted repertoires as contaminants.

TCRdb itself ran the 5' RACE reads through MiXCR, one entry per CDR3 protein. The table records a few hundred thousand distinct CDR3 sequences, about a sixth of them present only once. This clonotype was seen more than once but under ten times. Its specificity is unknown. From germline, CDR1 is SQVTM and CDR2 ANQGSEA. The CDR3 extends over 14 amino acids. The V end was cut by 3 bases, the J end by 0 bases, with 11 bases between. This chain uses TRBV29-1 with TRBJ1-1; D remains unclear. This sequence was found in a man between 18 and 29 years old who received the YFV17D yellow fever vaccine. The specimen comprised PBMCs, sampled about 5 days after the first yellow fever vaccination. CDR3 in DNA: TGCAGCGTTGAGGCTGGAGGGATGAACACTGAAGCTTTCTTT. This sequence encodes CSVEAGGMNTEAFF.